Listed below are T cell receptor beta chains from one sample, sequenced in a study of shared clonotypes between healthy human individuals. The repertoire was sequenced with immunoSEQ multiplex PCR; TCRdb's copy has only in-frame clones and lacks some. The data hold more than 400,000 clones, with 96% observed a single time. Source material: naive CD4+ T cells sorted from blood. These receptors were obtained from a woman in her 30s in good health. Each CDR3 is given with its conserved first and last residue. D genes are given only for firm matches. Where a row states a size, it is once, few, many or the class of an expanded clone; other rows omit it.

clone_size: NA
v_call: TRBV19
d_call: NA
j_call: TRBJ1-4
cdr3_aa: CASMSTGQSYEKLFF
cdr3_nt: TGTGCCAGTATGAGCACAGGCCAATCATATGAAAAACTGTTTTTT

clone_size: NA
v_call: TRBV28
d_call: NA
j_call: TRBJ2-7
cdr3_aa: CASIPPAGPSYEQYF
cdr3_nt: TGTGCCAGCATTCCCCCAGCGGGCCCTTCCTACGAGCAGTACTTC

clone_size: once
v_call: TRBV18
d_call: NA
j_call: TRBJ2-7
cdr3_aa: CASSPLTGRVIYEQYF
cdr3_nt: TGTGCCAGCTCACCACTTACGGGTAGGGTAATCTACGAGCAGTACTTC

clone_size: NA
v_call: TRBV29-1
d_call: TRBD2
j_call: TRBJ2-3
cdr3_aa: CSVSSGTATDTQYF
cdr3_nt: TGCAGCGTAAGTAGCGGGACCGCCACAGATACGCAGTATTTT

clone_size: NA
v_call: TRBV7-9
d_call: NA
j_call: TRBJ1-2
cdr3_aa: CASSSDGVHGYTF
cdr3_nt: TGTGCCAGCAGCTCAGACGGGGTACATGGCTACACCTTC

clone_size: NA
v_call: TRBV6-6
d_call: TRBD1
j_call: TRBJ2-1
cdr3_aa: CASSYDLGQGSVEQFF
cdr3_nt: TGTGCCAGCAGTTACGATCTGGGACAGGGGTCAGTTGAGCAGTTCTTC

clone_size: NA
v_call: TRBV4-1
d_call: NA
j_call: TRBJ1-5
cdr3_aa: CASSPWGLGDQPQHF
cdr3_nt: TGCGCCAGCAGCCCCTGGGGGCTGGGTGATCAGCCCCAGCATTTT

clone_size: NA
v_call: TRBV10-1
d_call: TRBD1
j_call: TRBJ2-1
cdr3_aa: CASSSSGTGAYNEQFF
cdr3_nt: TGCGCCAGCAGTTCATCCGGGACAGGTGCCTACAATGAGCAGTTCTTC

clone_size: NA
v_call: TRBV11-2
d_call: TRBD2
j_call: TRBJ2-5
cdr3_aa: CASSLDIGGSQETQYF
cdr3_nt: TGTGCCAGCAGCTTAGATATCGGCGGGAGTCAAGAGACCCAGTACTTC

clone_size: NA
v_call: TRBV6-8
d_call: NA
j_call: TRBJ2-7
cdr3_aa: CASSYTSEQYF
cdr3_nt: TGTGCCAGCAGTTACACCTCCGAGCAGTACTTC

clone_size: NA
v_call: TRBV7-9
d_call: NA
j_call: TRBJ2-1
cdr3_aa: CASSPRTAALGEQFF
cdr3_nt: TGTGCCAGCAGCCCCAGGACTGCCGCCTTAGGGGAGCAGTTCTTC

clone_size: once
v_call: TRBV6-5
d_call: NA
j_call: TRBJ1-5
cdr3_aa: CASSPARVSNQPQHF
cdr3_nt: TGTGCCAGCAGCCCGGCCAGGGTTAGCAATCAGCCCCAGCATTTT

clone_size: few
v_call: TRBV7-6
d_call: NA
j_call: TRBJ2-7
cdr3_aa: CASSPLTGPYEQYF
cdr3_nt: TGTGCCAGCAGCCCTCTAACGGGCCCCTACGAGCAGTACTTC

clone_size: NA
v_call: TRBV5-1
d_call: NA
j_call: TRBJ2-5
cdr3_aa: CASSQTGTGETQYF
cdr3_nt: TGCGCCAGCAGTCAGACTGGGACGGGAGAGACCCAGTACTTC

clone_size: NA
v_call: TRBV11-1
d_call: NA
j_call: TRBJ2-2
cdr3_aa: CASRDNRNTGELFF
cdr3_nt: TGTGCCAGCAGGGACAACAGGAACACCGGGGAGCTGTTTTTT

clone_size: NA
v_call: TRBV30
d_call: NA
j_call: TRBJ2-5
cdr3_aa: CAWRGPLGETQYF
cdr3_nt: TGTGCCTGGAGGGGACCCTTGGGAGAGACCCAGTACTTC

clone_size: NA
v_call: TRBV7-2
d_call: TRBD2
j_call: TRBJ2-1
cdr3_aa: CASSPNFPGTSGRGEQFF
cdr3_nt: TGTGCCAGCAGCCCGAACTTTCCTGGGACTAGCGGGAGAGGTGAGCAGTTCTTC